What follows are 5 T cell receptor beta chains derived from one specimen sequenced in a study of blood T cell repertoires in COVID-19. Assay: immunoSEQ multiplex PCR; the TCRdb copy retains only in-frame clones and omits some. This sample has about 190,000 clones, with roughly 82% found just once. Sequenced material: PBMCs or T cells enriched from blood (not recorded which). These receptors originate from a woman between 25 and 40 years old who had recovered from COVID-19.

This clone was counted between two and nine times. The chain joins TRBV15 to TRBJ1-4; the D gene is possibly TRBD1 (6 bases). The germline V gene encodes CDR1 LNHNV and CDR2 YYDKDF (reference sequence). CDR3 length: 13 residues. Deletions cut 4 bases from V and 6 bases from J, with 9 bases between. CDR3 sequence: CATSIGGDEKLFF. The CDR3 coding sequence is TGTGCCACCAGCATAGGGGGGGATGAAAAACTGTTTTTT. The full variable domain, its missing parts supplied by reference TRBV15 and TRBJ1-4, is DAMVIQNPRYQVTQFGKPVTLSCSQTLNHNVMYWYQQKSSQAPKLLFHYYDKDFNNEADTPDNFQSRRPNTSFCFLDIRSPGLGDTAMYLCATSIGGDEKLFFGSGTQLSVL.

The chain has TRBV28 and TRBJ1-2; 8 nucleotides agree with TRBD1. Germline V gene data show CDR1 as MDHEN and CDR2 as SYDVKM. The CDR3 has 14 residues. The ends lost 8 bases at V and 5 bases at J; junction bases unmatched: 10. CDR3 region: CASGWQGAGYGYTF. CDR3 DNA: TGTGCCAGCGGTTGGCAGGGGGCAGGATATGGCTACACCTTC.

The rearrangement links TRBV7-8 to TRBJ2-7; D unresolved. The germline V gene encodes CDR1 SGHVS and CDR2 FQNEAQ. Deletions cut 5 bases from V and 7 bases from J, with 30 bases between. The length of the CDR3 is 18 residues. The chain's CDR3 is CASSRPIKDPAVILEQYF. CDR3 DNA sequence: TGTGCCAGCAGCCGTCCCATCAAAGACCCGGCGGTTATTTTGGAGCAGTACTTC.

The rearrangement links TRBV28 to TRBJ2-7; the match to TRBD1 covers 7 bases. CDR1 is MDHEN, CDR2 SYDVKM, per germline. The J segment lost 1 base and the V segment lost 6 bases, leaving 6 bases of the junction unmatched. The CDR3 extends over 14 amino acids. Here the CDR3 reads CASRPRDRSYEQYF. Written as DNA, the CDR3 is TGTGCCAGCAGACCCCGGGACAGATCCTACGAGCAGTACTTC. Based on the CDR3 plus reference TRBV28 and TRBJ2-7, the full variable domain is DVKVTQSSRYLVKRTGEKVFLECVQDMDHENMFWYRQDPGLGLRLIYFSYDVKMKEKGDIPEGYSVSREKKERFSLILESASTNQTSMYLCASRPRDRSYEQYFGPGTRLTVT.

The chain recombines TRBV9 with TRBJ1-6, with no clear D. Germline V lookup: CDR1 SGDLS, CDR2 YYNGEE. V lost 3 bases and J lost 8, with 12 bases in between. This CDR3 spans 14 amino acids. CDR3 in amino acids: CASSATDVDSPLHF. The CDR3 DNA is TGTGCCAGCAGCGCTACAGATGTAGATTCACCCCTCCACTTT.